The present TCR beta chain was sequenced within a study of T cell repertoires in cytomegalovirus infection. Overall study: Recently identified HLA-C-restricted CMV epitopes and well-studied HLA-B-restricted CMV epitopes were used by the study.

This clonotype was seen more than once but under ten times. Antigen: not known. Each CDR3 protein gets one entry after TCRdb re-called the reads with MiXCR. The table records about 130,000 distinct CDR3 sequences, 30% to 40% of them present only once. Study results and limitations: Identification of carriers of CMV plus the relevant HLA was performed using cumulative public TCR beta family frequency.

The sample in question was CD8+ T cells from cultured PBMCs, obtained from culture after CMV antigen stimulation. This sequence originates from a human donor in good health (CMV status not recorded). Some clones in this sample may be carry-over from other donors' samples.

CDR3 in amino acids: CSARVGLAGSSSYEQYF. CDR3 sequence (DNA): TGCAGTGCTAGAGTAGGTCTAGCGGGGTCCAGCTCCTACGAGCAGTACTTC. The chain combines TRBV20-1 with TRBJ2-7; 9 bases are shared with TRBD2. The germline gives CDR1 DFQATT, CDR2 SNEGSKA (reference sequence). V lost 1 base, J lost 0 bases, and 10 bases stayed unmatched. This CDR3 comprises 17 residues.